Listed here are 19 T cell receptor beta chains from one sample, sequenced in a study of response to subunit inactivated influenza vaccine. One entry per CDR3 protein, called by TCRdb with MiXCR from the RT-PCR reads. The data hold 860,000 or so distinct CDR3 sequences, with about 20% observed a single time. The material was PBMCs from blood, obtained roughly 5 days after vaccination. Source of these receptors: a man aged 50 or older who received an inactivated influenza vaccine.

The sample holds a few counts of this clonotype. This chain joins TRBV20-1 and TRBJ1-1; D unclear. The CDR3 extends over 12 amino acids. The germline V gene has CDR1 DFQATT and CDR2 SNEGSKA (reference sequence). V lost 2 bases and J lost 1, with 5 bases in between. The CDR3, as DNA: TGCAGTGCTAGAAGGGCGAACACTGAAGCTTTCTTT. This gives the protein CSARRANTEAFF.

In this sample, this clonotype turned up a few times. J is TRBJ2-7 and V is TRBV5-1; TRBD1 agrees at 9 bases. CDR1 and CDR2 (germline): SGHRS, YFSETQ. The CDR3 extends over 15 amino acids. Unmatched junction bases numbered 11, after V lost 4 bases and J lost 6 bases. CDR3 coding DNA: TGCGCCAGCAGCAAATTCCGGGACAGGGCCTCCGAGCAGTACTTC. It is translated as CASSKFRDRASEQYF.

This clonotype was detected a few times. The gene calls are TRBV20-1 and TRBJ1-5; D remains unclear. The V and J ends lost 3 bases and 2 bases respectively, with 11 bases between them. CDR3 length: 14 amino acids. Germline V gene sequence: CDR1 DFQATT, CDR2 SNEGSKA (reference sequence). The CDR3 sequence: CSARTRSGNQPQHF. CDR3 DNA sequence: TGCAGTGCTAGGACCCGATCCGGCAATCAGCCCCAGCATTTT.

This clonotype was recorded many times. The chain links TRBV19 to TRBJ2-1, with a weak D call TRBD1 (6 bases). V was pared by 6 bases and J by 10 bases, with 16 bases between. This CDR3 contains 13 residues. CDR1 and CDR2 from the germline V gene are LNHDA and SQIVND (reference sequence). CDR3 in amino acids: CASRLTGLKEQFF. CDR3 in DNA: TGTGCCAGTAGACTGACAGGCTTGAAGGAGCAGTTCTTC.

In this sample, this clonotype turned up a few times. The CDR3 loop reads CASSSSRQGRNTIYF. DNA of the CDR3: TGTGCCAGCAGTTCCAGCCGACAGGGGAGAAACACCATATATTTT. The chain links TRBV12-3 or TRBV12-4 to TRBJ1-3, with 8 bases fitting TRBD1. V shed 4 bases, J shed 5 bases, and the junction held 7 bases outside the gene matches. CDR3 length equals 15 residues.

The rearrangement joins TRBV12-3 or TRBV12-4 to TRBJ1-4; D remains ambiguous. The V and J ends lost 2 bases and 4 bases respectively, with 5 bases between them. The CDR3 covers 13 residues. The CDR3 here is CASSLHHNEKLFF. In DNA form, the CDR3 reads TGTGCCAGCAGTTTACATCATAATGAAAAACTGTTTTTT.

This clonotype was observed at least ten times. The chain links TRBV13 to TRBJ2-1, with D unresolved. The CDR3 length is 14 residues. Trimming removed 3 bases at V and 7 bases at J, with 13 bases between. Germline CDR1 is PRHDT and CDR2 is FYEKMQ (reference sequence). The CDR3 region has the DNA TGTGCCAGCAGCTTTTTCTACCAGACAAATGAGCAGTTCTTC. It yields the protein CASSFFYQTNEQFF.

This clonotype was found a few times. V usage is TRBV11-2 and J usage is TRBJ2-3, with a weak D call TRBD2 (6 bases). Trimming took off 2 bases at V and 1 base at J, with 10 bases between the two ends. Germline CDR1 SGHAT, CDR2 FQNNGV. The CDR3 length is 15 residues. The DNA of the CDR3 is TGTGCCAGCAGCTTAATGGCGGGGCGCACAGATACGCAGTATTTT. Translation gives CASSLMAGRTDTQYF. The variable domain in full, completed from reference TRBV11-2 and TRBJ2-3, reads EAGVAQSPRYKIIEKRQSVAFWCNPISGHATLYWYQQILGQGPKLLIQFQNNGVVDDSQLPKDRFSAERLKGVDSTLKIQPAKLEDSAVYLCASSLMAGRTDTQYFGPGTRLTVL.

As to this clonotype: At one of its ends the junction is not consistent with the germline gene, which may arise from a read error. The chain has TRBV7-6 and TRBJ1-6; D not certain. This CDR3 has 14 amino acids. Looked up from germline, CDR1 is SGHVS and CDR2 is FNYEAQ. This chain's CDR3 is CASSLALRNSPLHF. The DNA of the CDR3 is TGTGCCAGCAGCCTAGCCCTAAGGAATTCACCCCTCCACTTT. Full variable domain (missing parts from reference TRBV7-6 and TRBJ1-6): GAGVSQSPRYKVTKRGQDVALRCDPISGHVSLYWYRQALGQGPEFLTYFNYEAQQDKSGLPNDRFSAERPEGSISTLTIQRTEQRDSAMYRCASSLALRNSPLHFGNGTRLTVT.

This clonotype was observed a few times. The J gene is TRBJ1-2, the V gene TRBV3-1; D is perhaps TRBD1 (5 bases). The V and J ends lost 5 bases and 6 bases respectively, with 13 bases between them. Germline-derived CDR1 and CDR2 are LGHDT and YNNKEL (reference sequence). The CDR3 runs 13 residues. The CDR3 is CASSSPEGNGYTF. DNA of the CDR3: TGTGCCAGCAGCTCCCCGGAGGGGAATGGCTACACCTTC.

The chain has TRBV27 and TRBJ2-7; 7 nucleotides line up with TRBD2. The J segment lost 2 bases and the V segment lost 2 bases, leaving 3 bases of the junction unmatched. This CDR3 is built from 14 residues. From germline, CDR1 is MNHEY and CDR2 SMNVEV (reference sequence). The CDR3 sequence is CASSLNGRPYEQYF. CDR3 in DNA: TGTGCCAGCAGTTTAAACGGGAGGCCCTACGAGCAGTACTTC.

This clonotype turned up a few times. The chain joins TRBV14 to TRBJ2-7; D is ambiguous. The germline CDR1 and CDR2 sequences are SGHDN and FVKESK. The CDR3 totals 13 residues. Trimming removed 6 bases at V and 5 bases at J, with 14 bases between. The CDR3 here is CASSWAIDHEQYF. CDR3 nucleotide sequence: TGTGCCAGCAGTTGGGCTATTGACCACGAGCAGTACTTC.

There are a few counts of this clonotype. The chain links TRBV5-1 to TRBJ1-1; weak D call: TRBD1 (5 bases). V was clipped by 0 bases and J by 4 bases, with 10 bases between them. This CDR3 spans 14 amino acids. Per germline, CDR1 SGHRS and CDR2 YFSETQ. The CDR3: CASSLDPGGTEAFF. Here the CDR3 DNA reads TGCGCCAGCAGCTTGGACCCCGGGGGCACTGAAGCTTTCTTT.

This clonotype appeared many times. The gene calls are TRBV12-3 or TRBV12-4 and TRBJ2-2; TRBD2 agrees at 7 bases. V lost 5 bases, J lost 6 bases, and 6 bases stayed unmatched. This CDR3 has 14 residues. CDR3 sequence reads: CASSTYRGAGELFF. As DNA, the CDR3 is TGTGCCAGCAGTACATATCGGGGGGCCGGGGAGCTGTTTTTT.

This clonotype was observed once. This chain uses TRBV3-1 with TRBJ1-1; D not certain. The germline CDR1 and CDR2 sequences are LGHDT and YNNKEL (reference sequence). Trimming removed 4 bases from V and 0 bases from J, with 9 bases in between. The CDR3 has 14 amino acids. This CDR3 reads CASSRLGVNTEAFF. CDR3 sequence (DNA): TGTGCCAGCAGCCGTTTGGGTGTGAACACTGAAGCTTTCTTT. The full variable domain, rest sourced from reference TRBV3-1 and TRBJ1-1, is DTAVSQTPKYLVTQMGNDKSIKCEQNLGHDTMYWYKQDSKKFLKIMFSYNNKELIINETVPNRFSPKSPDKAHLNLHINSLELGDSAVYFCASSRLGVNTEAFFGQGTRLTVV.

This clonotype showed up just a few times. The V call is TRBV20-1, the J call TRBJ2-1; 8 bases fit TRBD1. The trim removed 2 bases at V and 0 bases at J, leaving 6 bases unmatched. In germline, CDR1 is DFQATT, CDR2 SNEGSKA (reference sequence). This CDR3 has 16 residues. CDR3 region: CSARRQGAYSYNEQFF. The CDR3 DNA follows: TGCAGTGCTAGAAGGCAGGGGGCCTACTCCTACAATGAGCAGTTCTTC.

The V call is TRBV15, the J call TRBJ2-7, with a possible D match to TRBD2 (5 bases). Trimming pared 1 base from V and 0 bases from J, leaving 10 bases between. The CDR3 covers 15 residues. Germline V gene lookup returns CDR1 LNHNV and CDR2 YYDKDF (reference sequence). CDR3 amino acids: CATSRVFGSSYEQYF. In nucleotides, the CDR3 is TGTGCCACCAGCAGAGTCTTTGGGAGCTCCTACGAGCAGTACTTC.

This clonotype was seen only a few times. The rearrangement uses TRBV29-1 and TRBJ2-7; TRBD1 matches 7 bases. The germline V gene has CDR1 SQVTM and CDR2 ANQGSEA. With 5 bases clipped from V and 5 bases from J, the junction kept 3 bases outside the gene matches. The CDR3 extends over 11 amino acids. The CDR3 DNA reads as TGCAGCGTTACGGGGACAGACGAGCAGTACTTC. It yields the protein CSVTGTDEQYF.

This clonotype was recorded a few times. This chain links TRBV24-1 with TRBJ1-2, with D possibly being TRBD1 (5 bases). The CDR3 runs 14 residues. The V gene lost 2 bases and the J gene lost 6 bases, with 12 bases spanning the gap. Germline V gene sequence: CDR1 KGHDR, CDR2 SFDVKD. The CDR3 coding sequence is TGTGCCACCAGTGATTCCCGCCGGGGGGATGGCTACACCTTC. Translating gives CATSDSRRGDGYTF.